This T cell receptor (beta chain) was sequenced for a study of patients and donors after allogeneic stem cell transplantation. The germline CDR1 and CDR2 sequences are MNHEY and SMNVEV (reference sequence). V shed 10 bases, J shed 2 bases, and the junction held 11 bases outside the gene matches. This CDR3 has 15 amino acids. TCRdb re-called the RT-PCR reads through MiXCR, storing one row per CDR3 protein. Among 800,000 to 1,000,000 distinct CDR3 sequences listed, over 15% were seen once. Only a few counts were recorded for this clonotype. This sequence originates from a human donor who was either an allogeneic HSCT recipient or a stem cell or donor lymphocyte infusion donor (not recorded which). It is not recorded whose cells these are; they may come from a transplant donor. The material sequenced was blood, either unsorted or a sorted T cell fraction (not recorded which). The J gene is TRBJ2-7, the V gene TRBV27, with 10 bases identical to TRBD2. This CDR3 is CATQFRTSGTYEQYF. Written as DNA, the CDR3 is TGTGCCACCCAGTTTAGGACTAGCGGTACCTACGAGCAGTACTTC.